This T cell receptor beta chain was sequenced in a study of blood T cell repertoires in COVID-19. TCRdb's table, derived via immunoSEQ multiplex PCR, lists solely in-frame clones and lacks some. This table holds about 170,000 clones, around 82% found once. CDR3 length equals 12 residues. Germline loops: CDR1 SGHDT, CDR2 YYEEEE. Trimming took off 4 bases at V and 9 bases at J, with 14 bases between the two ends. This clone was detected a few times. The sample comprised peripheral blood. The clonotype was recovered from a man older than 75 with COVID-19, enrolled during active disease. J is TRBJ2-7 and V is TRBV5-6; maybe TRBD1 (6 bases). CDR3 nucleotide sequence: TGTGCCAGCAGCCGCGACAGGCAAGTGCAGTACTTC. Amino acid sequence: CASSRDRQVQYF.